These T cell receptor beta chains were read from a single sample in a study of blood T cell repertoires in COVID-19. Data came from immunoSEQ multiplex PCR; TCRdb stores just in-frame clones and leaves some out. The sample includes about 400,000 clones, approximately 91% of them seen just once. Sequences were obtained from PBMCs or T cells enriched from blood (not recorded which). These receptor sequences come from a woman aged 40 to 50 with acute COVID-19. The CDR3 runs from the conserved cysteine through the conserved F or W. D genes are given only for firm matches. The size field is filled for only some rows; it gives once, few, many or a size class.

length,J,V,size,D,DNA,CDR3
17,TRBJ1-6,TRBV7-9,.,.,TGTGCCAGCAGCTTAGCGTTCGGGGAAGGGTATAATTCACCCCTCCACTTT,CASSLAFGEGYNSPLHF
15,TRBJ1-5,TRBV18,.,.,TGTGCCAGCTCACAAAGCACAGATAGCAATCAGCCCCAGCATTTT,CASSQSTDSNQPQHF
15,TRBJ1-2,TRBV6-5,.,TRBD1,TGTGCCAGCAGCGTCGACAGGGCGGCTAACTATGGCTACACCTTC,CASSVDRAANYGYTF
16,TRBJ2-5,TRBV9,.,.,TGTGCCAGCAGCGCCATTTCCGGGGTCCATAACCGGACCCAGTACTTC,CASSAISGVHNRTQYF
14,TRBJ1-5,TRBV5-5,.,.,TGTGCCAGCAGCTTGGCGGGAAACAATCAGCCCCAGCATTTT,CASSLAGNNQPQHF
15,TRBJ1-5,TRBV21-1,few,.,TGTGCCAGCAGGTGCAGGGGGCGTGCCCATCAGCCCCAGCATTTT,CASRCRGRAHQPQHF
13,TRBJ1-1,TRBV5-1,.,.,TGCGCCAGCAGCTTGGTCTGGAACACTGAAGCTTTCTTT,CASSLVWNTEAFF
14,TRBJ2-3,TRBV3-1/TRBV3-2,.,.,TGTGCCAGCAGCCGAGGTCCCAATGCAGATACGCAGTATTTT,CASSRGPNADTQYF
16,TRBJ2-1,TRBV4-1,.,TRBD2,TGCGCCAGCAGCCAAGAGACTAGCGGGGTATACAATGAGCAGTTCTTC,CASSQETSGVYNEQFF
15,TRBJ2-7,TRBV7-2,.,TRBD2,TGTGCCAGCAGCTTATATCTAGCGGGGGGGTACGAGCAGTACTTC,CASSLYLAGGYEQYF
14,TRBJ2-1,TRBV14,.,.,TGTGCCAGCAGCCAAGATCCAGGGGACGATGAGCAGTTCTTC,CASSQDPGDDEQFF
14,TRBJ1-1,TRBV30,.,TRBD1,TGTGCCTGGAGCGCCACAGGGGGCGTCACTGAAGCTTTCTTT,CAWSATGGVTEAFF
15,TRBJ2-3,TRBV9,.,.,TGTGCCAGCAGCGAGCGAGGACACTTCACAGATACGCAGTATTTT,CASSERGHFTDTQYF
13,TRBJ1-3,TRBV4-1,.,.,TGCGCCAGCAGAGCACAGGGTGTAAACACCATATATTTT,CASRAQGVNTIYF
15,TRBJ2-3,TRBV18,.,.,TGTGCCAGCTCACCGGTCAGGACTCCCGCAGATACGCAGTATTTT,CASSPVRTPADTQYF
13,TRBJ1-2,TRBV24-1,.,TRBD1,TGTGCCACCAGGGCGGACAGGGTTGATGGCTACACCTTC,CATRADRVDGYTF
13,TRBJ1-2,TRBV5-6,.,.,TGTGCCAGCAGTTCACAGGTTTTTTATGGCTACACCTTC,CASSSQVFYGYTF
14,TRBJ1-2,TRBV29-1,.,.,TGCAGCGTTACCTACAGTTCAGCTAACTATGGCTACACCTTC,CSVTYSSANYGYTF
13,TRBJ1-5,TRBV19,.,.,TGTGCCAGTAATCCAGGGGTTGATCAGCCCCAGCATTTT,CASNPGVDQPQHF
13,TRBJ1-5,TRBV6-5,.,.,TGTGCCAGCTCAACAATAAGCAATCAGCCCCAGCATTTT,CASSTISNQPQHF
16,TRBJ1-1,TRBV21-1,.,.,TGTGCCAGCAGCAAAGTCGGCCCGAAAGGGGGCACTGAAGCTTTCTTT,CASSKVGPKGGTEAFF
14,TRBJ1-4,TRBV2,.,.,TGTGCCAGTCGCGAAGGGGGTTCAAATGAAAAACTGTTTTTT,CASREGGSNEKLFF
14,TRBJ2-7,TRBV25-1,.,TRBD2,TGTGCCAGCAGTGAATCTCCGGGGGGGAACGAGCAGTACTTC,CASSESPGGNEQYF
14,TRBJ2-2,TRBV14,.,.,TGTGCCAGCAGCCAAGATTATACAACCGGGGAGCTGTTTTTT,CASSQDYTTGELFF
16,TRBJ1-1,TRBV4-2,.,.,TGTGCCAGCAGCCAAGGGCAGGGGAGAGAGGGCACTGAAGCTTTCTTT,CASSQGQGREGTEAFF
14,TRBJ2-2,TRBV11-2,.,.,TGTGCCACCTCTCGAACTGCGAACACCGGGGAGCTGTTTTTT,CATSRTANTGELFF
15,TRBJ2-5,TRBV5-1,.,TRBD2,TGCGCCAGCAGCTTGGCTAGCGGGGGAGCAGAGACCCAGTACTTC,CASSLASGGAETQYF
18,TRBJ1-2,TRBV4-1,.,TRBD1,TGCGCCAGCAGCCAAGTCTGGACAGGGGGCACTGATAACTATGGCTACACCTTC,CASSQVWTGGTDNYGYTF
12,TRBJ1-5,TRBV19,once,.,TGTGCCAGTAGTCCAGGGTTTCAGCCCCAGCATTTT,CASSPGFQPQHF
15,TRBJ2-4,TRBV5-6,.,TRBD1,TGTGCCAGCAGCAGGACCGGACAGGGTAAAAACATTCAGTACTTC,CASSRTGQGKNIQYF
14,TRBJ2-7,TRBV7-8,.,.,TGTGCCAGCAGCTTAGATCGGGGGTCCTACGAGCAGTACTTC,CASSLDRGSYEQYF
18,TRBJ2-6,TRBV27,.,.,TGTGCCAGCAGTTTAGTGGGAGGACTTAGCTCTGGGGCCAACGTCCTGACTTTC,CASSLVGGLSSGANVLTF
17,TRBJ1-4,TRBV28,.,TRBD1,TGTGCCAGCAGTCGACAGGGGGTTGCTTCGGCTAATGAAAAACTGTTTTTT,CASSRQGVASANEKLFF
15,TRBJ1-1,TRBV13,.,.,TGTGCCAGCAGCTTAATCGAGGCCATGAACACTGAAGCTTTCTTT,CASSLIEAMNTEAFF
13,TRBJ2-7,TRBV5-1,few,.,TGCGCCAGCAGCTTAAGCCTTGGCGGCGAGCAGTACTTC,CASSLSLGGEQYF
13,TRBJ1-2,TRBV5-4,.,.,TGTGCCAGCAGCTTGCGGACAAACTATGGCTACACCTTC,CASSLRTNYGYTF
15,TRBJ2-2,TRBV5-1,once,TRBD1,TGCGCCAGCAGCTCGGGACAGGGGGTTACCGGGGAGCTGTTTTTT,CASSSGQGVTGELFF
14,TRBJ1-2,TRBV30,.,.,TGTGCCTGGAGTGTAGAACAGGCCGGCTATGGCTACACCTTC,CAWSVEQAGYGYTF
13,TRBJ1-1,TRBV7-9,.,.,TGTGCCAGCTGTTCGCCCCACTCCACTGAAGCTTTCTTT,CASCSPHSTEAFF
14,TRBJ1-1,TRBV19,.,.,TGTGCCAGTAGTATCGCAGGGGCGAACACTGAAGCTTTCTTT,CASSIAGANTEAFF
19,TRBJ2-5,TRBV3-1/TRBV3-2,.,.,TGTGCCAGCAGCCATAAAACCGGGACATATACAATCAGTGGGGAGACCCAGTACTTC,CASSHKTGTYTISGETQYF
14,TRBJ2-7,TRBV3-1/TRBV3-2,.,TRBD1,TGTGCCAGCAGCCTATCGGACAGGGCACACGAGCAGTACTTC,CASSLSDRAHEQYF
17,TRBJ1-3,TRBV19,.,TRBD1,TGTGCCAGTAGTATAGATCGGCCCAGGGGGCGCGGAAACACCATATATTTT,CASSIDRPRGRGNTIYF
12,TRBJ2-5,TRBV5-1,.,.,TGCGCCAGCAGCTTGGGGGAGGAGACCCAGTACTTC,CASSLGEETQYF
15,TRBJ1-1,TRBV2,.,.,TGTGCCAGCACACGGGGGGACTGGGTGAACACTGAAGCTTTCTTT,CASTRGDWVNTEAFF
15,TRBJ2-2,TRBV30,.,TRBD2,TGTGCCTGGAAAGTCGGAGCGGGATACACCGGGGAGCTGTTTTTT,CAWKVGAGYTGELFF
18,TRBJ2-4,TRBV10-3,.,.,TGTGCCATCAGTGATGAGGCAGGGTATGAGTCGGCCAAAAACATTCAGTACTTC,CAISDEAGYESAKNIQYF
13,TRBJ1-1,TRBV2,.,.,TGTGCCAGCTCTGCAGTTATGAACACTGAAGCTTTCTTT,CASSAVMNTEAFF
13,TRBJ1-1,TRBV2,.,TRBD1,TGTGCCAGCAGTCTACCCCGCGGACAGGGAGCTTTCTTT,CASSLPRGQGAFF
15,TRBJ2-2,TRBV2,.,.,TGTGCCAGCAGTGAAAGGAGGGGGGGCACCGGGGAGCTGTTTTTT,CASSERRGGTGELFF
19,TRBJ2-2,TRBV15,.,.,TGTGCCACCAGCAGAGATGGCAACAGGGTCGAAATCGAAGCCGGGGAGCTGTTTTTT,CATSRDGNRVEIEAGELFF
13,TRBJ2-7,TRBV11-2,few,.,TGTGCCAGCAGCCACGGGGCGGGGTTCGAGCAGTACTTC,CASSHGAGFEQYF
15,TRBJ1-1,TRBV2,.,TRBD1,TGTGCCAGCAGTGAACAAACAGGGGAGAACACTGAAGCTTTCTTT,CASSEQTGENTEAFF
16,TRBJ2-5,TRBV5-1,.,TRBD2,TGCGCCAGCAGCCTGACTAGCGGGGGACCCCAAGAGACCCAGTACTTC,CASSLTSGGPQETQYF
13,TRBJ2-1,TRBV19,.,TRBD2,TGTGCCAGTAGAGAGCGGGGGGACAATGAGCAGTTCTTC,CASRERGDNEQFF
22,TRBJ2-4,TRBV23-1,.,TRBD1,TGCGCCAGCAGTCAATCATACGTTTTGTCGGGACAGGGTCTTTGGACCAAAAACATTCAGTACTTC,CASSQSYVLSGQGLWTKNIQYF